Each of the 16 T cell receptor beta chains below was sequenced from the same sample in a study of T cells after yellow fever vaccination. TCRdb re-called the 5' RACE reads with MiXCR, one entry per CDR3 protein. The sample has 400,000 to 650,000 distinct CDR3 sequences, around a fifth seen once. The material sequenced was PBMCs, taken approximately 20 days after the first yellow fever vaccination. The receptors originated from a man between 18 and 35 years old who received the YFV17D yellow fever vaccine.

This clonotype came up a few times. The chain employs TRBV20-1 and TRBJ1-1; D is possibly TRBD1 (6 bases). Germline V lookup: CDR1 DFQATT, CDR2 SNEGSKA (reference sequence). V lost 5 bases, J lost 0 bases, and 16 bases lay in between. The CDR3 loop spans 15 amino acids. The CDR3 spells CSADYGQNMNTEAFF. CDR3 coding DNA: TGCAGTGCTGACTACGGACAGAACATGAACACTGAAGCTTTCTTT.

This clonotype was detected once. The V call is TRBV12-3 or TRBV12-4, the J call TRBJ1-5; D is unresolved. The V end was cut by 2 bases, the J end by 1 base, with 9 bases between. CDR3 length equals 15 residues. The CDR3 nucleotides are TGTGCCAGCAGTTTACGGTCTACAAGCAATCAGCCCCAGCATTTT. Translation: CASSLRSTSNQPQHF.

This clonotype has more than one count but fewer than ten. The chain links TRBV29-1 to TRBJ1-5; 7 bases are shared with TRBD1. CDR1 is SQVTM and CDR2 is ANQGSEA in the germline V gene. The CDR3 spans 15 residues. V lost 4 bases, J lost 1 base, and 7 bases stayed unmatched. This chain's CDR3 is CSVAMGTASNQPQHF. CDR3 bases: TGCAGCGTTGCTATGGGGACAGCCAGCAATCAGCCCCAGCATTTT.

The J gene is TRBJ2-7, the V gene TRBV2; no clear D. V dropped 5 bases and J dropped 4 bases, with 12 bases sitting between them. This CDR3 comprises 13 residues. CDR1 SNHLY and CDR2 FYNNEI come from the germline V gene. Here the CDR3 DNA reads TGTGCCAGCAGTACGGGTTCCTCGTACGAGCAGTACTTC. Protein: CASSTGSSYEQYF.

A few counts support this clonotype. The chain employs TRBV6-2 or TRBV6-3 and TRBJ1-1; TRBD1 might be the D (6 bases). Germline V CDR1 and CDR2: MNHEY, SVGEGT. The length of the CDR3 is 16 residues. The germline V and J ends were trimmed by 7 bases and 4 bases, with 22 bases remaining between them. The CDR3, as DNA: TGTGCCAGCAACCAAGGCGACAGGTCTCCCGTCACTGAAGCTTTCTTT. Encoded protein: CASNQGDRSPVTEAFF.

The rearrangement joins TRBV10-3 to TRBJ2-5; D is unresolved. The CDR3 is 12 amino acids. Per the germline V gene, CDR1 is ENHRY and CDR2 is SYGVKD. Trimming took off 8 bases at V and 5 bases at J, with 12 bases between the two ends. In DNA, the CDR3 is TGTGCCATCGCCCATACTCGCGAGACCCAGTACTTC. It encodes CAIAHTRETQYF.

This clonotype was picked up a small number of times. This rearrangement joins TRBV7-2 to TRBJ2-3, with D maybe TRBD2 (6 bases). V dropped 1 base and J dropped 6 bases, with 8 bases sitting between them. Germline V gene lookup returns CDR1 SGHTA and CDR2 FQGNSA. The CDR3 is made up of 13 amino acids. The CDR3 region has the DNA TGTGCCAGCAGCTTAGAGGGACTGGATACGCAGTATTTT. It yields the protein CASSLEGLDTQYF.

The table lists this clonotype with a few counts. The gene calls are TRBV7-2 and TRBJ2-4, with D possibly matching TRBD1 (5 bases). Germline V gene data show CDR1 as SGHTA and CDR2 as FQGNSA. V was clipped by 3 bases and J by 5 bases, with 11 bases between them. There are 14 residues in the CDR3. The CDR3 coding sequence is TGTGCCAGCAGCTTCAGGGATGGGCAAAACATTCAGTACTTC. Translated, it gives CASSFRDGQNIQYF. Drawing the rest from reference TRBV7-2 and TRBJ2-4, the complete variable domain is GAGVSQSPSNKVTEKGKDVELRCDPISGHTALYWYRQSLGQGLEFLIYFQGNSAPDKSGLPSDRFSAERTGGSVSTLTIQRTQQEDSAVYLCASSFRDGQNIQYFGAGTRLSVL.

In its sample, this clonotype was seen a few times. The CDR3 coding sequence is TGCAGCCATACCTCAGGCCCCCAGGGGACCCAGTACTTC. Protein: CSHTSGPQGTQYF. The gene calls are TRBV29-1 and TRBJ2-5, with D possibly being TRBD1 (5 bases). V was shortened by 8 bases and J by 7 bases, with 20 bases between the two germline ends. The CDR3 spans 13 residues. The germline CDR1 and CDR2 sequences are SQVTM and ANQGSEA.

The J gene is TRBJ1-3, the V gene TRBV7-3; no clear D. Germline CDR1 reads SGHTA; CDR2 reads FQGTGA. V was trimmed by 5 bases and J by 0 bases, leaving 14 bases between them. The CDR3 totals 16 residues. The chain's CDR3 is CASSVEGIGSGNTIYF. The CDR3 DNA sequence: TGTGCCAGCAGCGTTGAGGGTATTGGCTCTGGAAACACCATATATTTT. The full variable domain, its missing parts supplied by reference TRBV7-3 and TRBJ1-3, is GAGVSQTPSNKVTEKGKYVELRCDPISGHTALYWYRQSLGQGPEFLIYFQGTGAADDSGLPNDRFFAVRPEGSVSTLKIQRTERGDSAVYLCASSVEGIGSGNTIYFGEGSWLTVV.

The chain links TRBV3-1 to TRBJ2-2; possibly TRBD1 for D (5 bases). Germline loops: CDR1 LGHDT, CDR2 YNNKEL (reference sequence). This CDR3 comprises 17 residues. V lost 4 bases to trimming and J lost 0 bases, with 15 bases between them. CDR3 DNA: TGTGCCAGCAGCCCCACAGGAGATTCCGCGAACACCGGGGAGCTGTTTTTT. Translated: CASSPTGDSANTGELFF.

The chain carries TRBV7-9 and TRBJ1-2; the match to TRBD1 covers 9 bases. The V gene end was trimmed by 5 bases and the J gene end by 3 bases; junction bases not matched to a gene: 4. The germline gives CDR1 SEHNR, CDR2 FQNEAQ (reference sequence). CDR3 length: 14 amino acids. The CDR3 here is CASSPRTGDYGYTF. In DNA, the CDR3 is TGTGCCAGCAGCCCACGGACAGGGGACTATGGCTACACCTTC.

The chain combines TRBV6-2 or TRBV6-3 with TRBJ2-3; D is tentatively TRBD1 or TRBD2 (5 bases each). Looked up from germline, CDR1 is MNHEY and CDR2 is SVGEGT. Trimming removed 10 bases at V and 4 bases at J, with 21 bases between. The CDR3 sequence is 15 residues long. The CDR3 region is CATVGATGGPDTQYF. DNA for the CDR3: TGTGCCACCGTTGGGGCTACCGGAGGCCCAGATACGCAGTATTTT.

The gene calls are TRBV6-5 and TRBJ1-5; D gene unclear. V was cut by 8 bases and J by 0 bases, with 11 bases left in between. Germline-derived CDR1 and CDR2 are MNHEY and SVGAGI. The CDR3 is 14 amino acids. The chain's CDR3 is CASRYLYSNQPQHF. CDR3 nucleotides: TGTGCCAGCCGGTACTTATATAGCAATCAGCCCCAGCATTTT.

V gene TRBV27 combines with J gene TRBJ2-6; D remains unclear. The V end lost 4 bases, the J end lost 2 bases, and 6 bases lay between the germline ends. The CDR3 runs to 14 residues. CDR1 and CDR2 (germline): MNHEY, SMNVEV (reference sequence). The CDR3 DNA sequence: TGTGCCAGCAGTTGGCACCCTGGGGCCAACGTCCTGACTTTC. It encodes CASSWHPGANVLTF.

The chain's CDR3 is CASSLGGIGYEQYF. The DNA for the CDR3 is TGTGCCAGCAGCTTAGGGGGGATAGGCTACGAGCAGTACTTC. The rearrangement uses TRBV7-8 and TRBJ2-7; the D gene could be TRBD1 or TRBD2 (5 bases each). The length of the CDR3 is 14 residues. The germline CDR1 and CDR2 sequences are SGHVS and FQNEAQ. The germline V and J ends were trimmed by 1 base and 3 bases, with 10 bases remaining between them.